Shown below are 10 T cell receptor beta chains from a single sample sequenced in a study of cytomegalovirus exposure and HLA in healthy donors. The study ran its PCR with 60 Vbeta and 13 Jbeta primers. This table comes from immunoSEQ multiplex PCR, and its TCRdb copy is limited to in-frame clones, with some not included. The data hold about 140,000 clones, with approximately 77% observed a single time. Source material: PBMCs. The receptors here all came from a woman between 50 and 59 years old in good health and CMV-seronegative.

V usage is TRBV7-2 and J usage is TRBJ1-2; 10 bases are shared with TRBD1. The CDR3 contains 16 residues. The germline V gene encodes CDR1 SGHTA and CDR2 FQGNSA. V lost 1 base and J lost 1; bases outside the gene matches: 3. The CDR3 nucleotides read TGTGCCAGCAGCTTAGTAGGGACAGGGGTTAACTATGGCTACACCTTC. It is translated as CASSLVGTGVNYGYTF.

CDR3 DNA: TGTGCCAGCAGCAACGCGGGACTCCCCTACGAGCAGTACTTC. Protein: CASSNAGLPYEQYF. The chain employs TRBV11-1 and TRBJ2-7, with a tentative D call TRBD2 (6 bases). The CDR3 contains 14 residues. The V gene lost 5 bases and the J gene lost 2 bases, with 13 bases spanning the gap. Germline-derived CDR1 and CDR2 are SGHAT and FQDESV (reference sequence).

V usage is TRBV7-9 and J usage is TRBJ1-1; TRBD1 matches at 7 bases. The V segment lost 1 base and the J segment 4 bases; nucleotides outside the gene matches: 3. CDR3 length equals 14 residues. CDR1 is SEHNR and CDR2 is FQNEAQ in the germline V gene (reference sequence). The CDR3 is CASSLGGQATEAFF. The CDR3 nucleotides read TGTGCCAGCAGCTTAGGAGGACAGGCCACTGAAGCTTTCTTT.

The chain recombines TRBV5-6 with TRBJ2-1, with 7 nucleotides matching TRBD2. CDR3 length: 14 amino acids. The germline CDR1 and CDR2 sequences are SGHDT and YYEEEE. With 2 bases clipped from V and 4 bases from J, the junction kept 3 bases outside the gene matches. In nucleotides, the CDR3 is TGTGCCAGCAGCTTAGGACTAGGTTACAATGAGCAGTTCTTC. It yields the protein CASSLGLGYNEQFF.

As regards this clone: At one of its ends the junction is not consistent with the germline gene, which may arise from a read error. The chain joins TRBV6-5 to TRBJ1-6; D ambiguous. This CDR3 comprises 13 residues. Germline CDR1 reads MNHEY; CDR2 reads SVGAGI. CDR3 loop: CASTSVLNSPLHF. In nucleotides, the CDR3 is TGTGCCAGCACCTCCGTTCTAAATTCTCCCCTCCACTTT.

The chain combines TRBV25-1 with TRBJ2-7; the D gene is possibly TRBD1 (5 bases). CDR1 MGHDK and CDR2 SYGVNS come from the germline V gene. V was pared by 2 bases and J by 1 base, with 9 bases between. The CDR3 runs 14 residues. The CDR3: CASSEVGHSYEQYF. The CDR3 DNA sequence: TGTGCCAGCAGTGAAGTGGGGCATTCCTACGAGCAGTACTTC.

The DNA for the CDR3 is TGTGCCAGCAGTTTAACAGCGAACACCGGGGAGCTGTTTTTT. Amino acid sequence: CASSLTANTGELFF. This chain joins TRBV28 and TRBJ2-2, with unresolved D. CDR1 MDHEN and CDR2 SYDVKM come from the germline V gene. Deletions cut 2 bases from V and 0 bases from J, with 4 bases between. The CDR3 runs to 14 residues.

The V call is TRBV5-1, the J call TRBJ2-5; D is possibly TRBD2 (6 bases). V lost 0 bases and J lost 5, with 11 bases in between. There are 14 residues in the CDR3. CDR1 and CDR2 (germline): SGHRS, YFSETQ. The CDR3 coding sequence is TGCGCCAGCAGCTTGGCCGCGGGACTCGAGACCCAGTACTTC. Its protein product is CASSLAAGLETQYF.

The J gene is TRBJ1-2, the V gene TRBV10-3; D perhaps matches TRBD1 (5 bases). V lost 0 bases and J 4 bases, leaving 12 bases between the germline ends. The germline CDR1 and CDR2 sequences are ENHRY and SYGVKD. The CDR3 runs to 15 residues. In DNA, the CDR3 is TGTGCCATCAGTGAGTCGGCGGGGGGGGTCTATGGCTACACCTTC. Residues: CAISESAGGVYGYTF.

This clone occurred a few times. This sequence joins TRBV10-3 and TRBJ1-1; 7 bases line up with TRBD1. Germline trimming cut 10 bases from V and 0 bases from J; bases unmatched to any gene: 11. Per the germline V gene, CDR1 is ENHRY and CDR2 is SYGVKD. The length of the CDR3 is 15 residues. Here the CDR3 reads CATNNQGDMNTEAFF. The CDR3 bases are TGTGCCACGAACAACCAGGGGGATATGAACACTGAAGCTTTCTTT.